Following are 28 T cell receptor beta chains from one sample sequenced in a study of CD8 T cells in ankylosing spondylitis. Study observations and caveats: A TCR beta motif made of fewer than ten highly homologous variants seemed typical of ankylosing spondylitis blood.

TCRdb called the 5' RACE reads again in MiXCR, with one record for every CDR3 protein. In the table there are 750,000 to 850,000 distinct CDR3 sequences, about an eighth of which are singletons. Their specific antigens are unknown. The sample taken for sequencing was blood, either unsorted or a sorted T cell fraction (not recorded which). The source is a male donor with ankylosing spondylitis.

This clonotype was observed a few times. The chain links TRBV5-6 to TRBJ2-5; 8 bases match TRBD2. The CDR3 spans 12 residues. J gave up 14 bases and V 3 bases, and 9 bases lay outside the gene matches. Per the germline V gene, CDR1 is SGHDT and CDR2 is YYEEEE. DNA for the CDR3: TGTGCCAGCAGCTGGAACCGGCGGGGGGCTTACTTC. It translates to CASSWNRRGAYF.

The chain links TRBV7-8 to TRBJ2-1; TRBD2 agrees at 13 bases. Germline lookup yields CDR1 SGHVS and CDR2 FQNEAQ. The CDR3 runs 18 residues. Trimming cost V 3 bases and J 3 bases; bases outside gene matches: 8. DNA for the CDR3: TGTGCCAGCAGCTTCTCCCGGGGGACTAGCGGGAACTACAATGAGCAGTTCTTC. Protein product: CASSFSRGTSGNYNEQFF. The entire variable domain, with the rest obtained from reference TRBV7-8 and TRBJ2-1, is as follows: GAGVSQSPRYKVAKRGQDVALRCDPISGHVSLFWYQQALGQGPEFLTYFQNEAQLDKSGLPSDRFFAERPEGSVSTLKIQRTQQEDSAVYLCASSFSRGTSGNYNEQFFGPGTRLTVL.

This clonotype was seen many times. V usage is TRBV4-2 and J usage is TRBJ2-1, with TRBD2 matching over 7 bases. Germline-derived CDR1 and CDR2 are LGHNA and YNFKEQ. J gave up 7 bases and V 4 bases, and 7 bases lay outside the gene matches. This CDR3 comprises 14 residues. Here the CDR3 reads CASSPPGTTNEQFF. Here the CDR3 DNA reads TGTGCCAGCAGCCCGCCCGGGACTACTAATGAGCAGTTCTTC.

This clonotype was picked up a small number of times. This chain joins TRBV28 and TRBJ1-2; D not resolved. V lost 1 base and J 5 bases, leaving 14 bases between the germline ends. The CDR3 has 15 residues. Germline values: CDR1 MDHEN, CDR2 SYDVKM. CDR3 DNA: TGTGCCAGCAGTTTATCCGCCGGATTCTATTATGGCTACACCTTC. It is translated as CASSLSAGFYYGYTF.

The chain couples TRBV2 to TRBJ2-7; 7 nucleotides match TRBD1. The ends lost 6 bases at V and 7 bases at J; junction bases unmatched: 9. The CDR3 has 13 amino acids. Germline CDR1 SNHLY, CDR2 FYNNEI. The CDR3 here is CASRTGTAREQYF. The CDR3 coding sequence is TGTGCCAGCAGAACCGGGACAGCCAGAGAGCAGTACTTC.

The rearrangement links TRBV2 to TRBJ2-5, with a tentative D call TRBD2 (6 bases). Germline lookup yields CDR1 SNHLY and CDR2 FYNNEI. Trimming cost V 5 bases and J 9 bases, with 16 bases left between them. The CDR3 totals 13 residues. The chain's CDR3 is CASSWEDSMAQYF. CDR3 DNA sequence: TGTGCCAGCAGTTGGGAGGATAGCATGGCCCAGTACTTC.

This clonotype was counted a few times. J is TRBJ2-5 and V is TRBV6-2 or TRBV6-3; D perhaps matches TRBD1 (5 bases). Per the germline V gene, CDR1 is MNHEY and CDR2 is SVGEGT. This CDR3 has 14 amino acids. The V end was cut by 6 bases, the J end by 5 bases, with 16 bases between. The CDR3 loop reads CASRASKGRETQYF. For the CDR3, the DNA is TGTGCCAGCAGGGCTAGTAAGGGGCGGGAGACCCAGTACTTC.

V gene TRBV12-3 or TRBV12-4 combines with J gene TRBJ2-3; D is perhaps TRBD2 (6 bases). There are 17 residues in the CDR3. With 0 bases removed from V and 0 bases from J, the gap between germline ends came to 13 bases. The CDR3 loop reads CASSLARFSGSTDTQYF. CDR3 in DNA: TGTGCCAGCAGTTTAGCGCGGTTTAGCGGCAGCACAGATACGCAGTATTTT.

This clonotype appeared a single time. This sequence joins TRBV6-2 or TRBV6-3 and TRBJ2-2; 8 bases line up with TRBD2. This CDR3 comprises 15 residues. Per germline, CDR1 MNHEY and CDR2 SVGEGT. Losses at the gene ends were 5 bases for V and 3 bases for J; bases not matched to a gene: 5. The CDR3 DNA is TGTGCCAGCAGTGCAATCGGGGGGGACACCGGGGAGCTGTTTTTT. Translation: CASSAIGGDTGELFF.

This clonotype was counted at least ten times. The chain employs TRBV15 and TRBJ2-1; D uncertain. The CDR3 is 16 amino acids. The germline V and J ends were trimmed by 5 bases and 0 bases, with 14 bases remaining between them. Germline CDR1 LNHNV, CDR2 YYDKDF (reference sequence). In nucleotides, the CDR3 is TGTGCCACCAGCGCATTCTCGGCGGACTCCTACAATGAGCAGTTCTTC. This codes for CATSAFSADSYNEQFF.

This clonotype appeared a few times. The chain joins TRBV20-1 to TRBJ1-5, with 7 bases lining up with TRBD1. CDR1 is DFQATT, CDR2 SNEGSKA, per germline (reference sequence). The CDR3 loop spans 13 amino acids. J was trimmed by 6 bases and V by 1 base; bases with no gene match: 3. The CDR3 here is CSARGGGLQPQHF. CDR3 nucleotide sequence: TGCAGTGCTAGAGGAGGGGGCCTTCAGCCCCAGCATTTT.

DNA for the CDR3: TGCGCCAGCAGTTCGGACTTTCCTTCCTACAATGAGCAGTTCTTC. It specifies CASSSDFPSYNEQFF. J is TRBJ2-1 and V is TRBV5-1; D might be TRBD2 (5 bases). Germline V gene sequence: CDR1 SGHRS, CDR2 YFSETQ. The V end lost 5 bases, the J end lost 1 base, and 13 bases lay between the germline ends. There are 15 residues in the CDR3.

The sample holds a few counts of this clonotype. This chain links TRBV7-2 with TRBJ1-1; tentative D call: TRBD1 (5 bases). This CDR3 region has 14 residues. Between the trimmed V and J ends, which lost 2 bases and 4 bases, there was a span of 11 bases. Germline V gene sequence: CDR1 SGHTA, CDR2 FQGNSA. The CDR3: CASSLYQGSTEAFF. The DNA of the CDR3 is TGTGCCAGCAGCTTATATCAGGGTAGCACTGAAGCTTTCTTT.

This clonotype was counted at least ten times. The chain has TRBV7-2 and TRBJ1-1, with D uncertain. The CDR3 covers 15 residues. The ends were cut back, 1 base at V and 5 bases at J, with 14 bases in the middle. From germline, CDR1 is SGHTA and CDR2 FQGNSA. CDR3: CASSLGIGMGTEAFF. The CDR3 DNA sequence: TGTGCCAGCAGCTTAGGTATAGGTATGGGAACTGAAGCTTTCTTT.

This clonotype turned up a few times. This rearrangement joins TRBV7-2 to TRBJ1-1; no clear D gene. Trimming left V 3 bases short and J 1 base short, with 9 bases between. The CDR3 totals 14 residues. Per the germline V gene, CDR1 is SGHTA and CDR2 is FQGNSA. The CDR3: CASSFHGWNTEAFF. The CDR3 bases are TGTGCCAGCAGCTTCCACGGGTGGAACACTGAAGCTTTCTTT.

This clonotype was recorded a few times. The chain couples TRBV5-5 to TRBJ1-4; D call uncertain. CDR1 and CDR2 from the germline V gene are SGHKS and YYEKEE (reference sequence). V was pared by 4 bases and J by 8 bases, with 18 bases between. CDR3 size: 15 residues. Here the CDR3 DNA reads TGTGCCAGCAGCCAGGCGGGAGGCCGTTCGGAAAAACTGTTTTTT. Amino acid sequence: CASSQAGGRSEKLFF.

V is TRBV20-1 and J is TRBJ2-5; 11 bases line up with TRBD2. The germline CDR1 and CDR2 sequences are DFQATT and SNEGSKA (reference sequence). Losses at the gene ends were 5 bases for V and 5 bases for J; bases not matched to a gene: 7. CDR3 length: 14 residues. The CDR3 sequence is CSAALAGGGETQYF. The CDR3 DNA follows: TGCAGTGCTGCCCTAGCGGGAGGTGGGGAGACCCAGTACTTC.

This clonotype occurred many times. The junction does not match germline at one end; this may be a read error. This CDR3 reads CASSWDRAYEQYF. The CDR3 coding sequence is TGTGCCAGCAGCTGGGACAGGGCCTACGAGCAGTACTTC. J is TRBJ2-7 and V is TRBV5-1; 9 bases are shared with TRBD1. This CDR3 spans 13 amino acids. Germline V gene lookup returns CDR1 SGHRS and CDR2 YFSETQ.

This clonotype was observed many times. The chain has TRBV20-1 and TRBJ2-1; 8 bases fit TRBD2. Unmatched junction bases numbered 3, after V lost 6 bases and J lost 5 bases. The germline V gene encodes CDR1 DFQATT and CDR2 SNEGSKA (reference sequence). This CDR3 is built from 12 residues. In DNA form, the CDR3 reads TGCAGTGCAAAAGCGGGAGACAATGAGCAGTTCTTC. It encodes CSAKAGDNEQFF.

The chain has TRBV7-2 and TRBJ1-4, with a weak D call TRBD1 (5 bases). Germline lookup yields CDR1 SGHTA and CDR2 FQGNSA. The CDR3 extends over 13 amino acids. Between the trimmed V and J ends, which lost 2 bases and 6 bases, there was a span of 7 bases. CDR3 sequence: CASSLTRDEKLFF. The CDR3 DNA sequence: TGTGCCAGCAGCTTAACCAGGGATGAAAAACTGTTTTTT.

This clonotype was counted between two and nine times. V is TRBV20-1 and J is TRBJ2-2; 11 bases are a match to TRBD2. The CDR3 sequence is 15 residues long. After removal of 7 bases from V and 1 base from J, the junction contained 5 bases not matched to a gene. Per the germline V gene, CDR1 is DFQATT and CDR2 is SNEGSKA (reference sequence). Written as DNA, the CDR3 is TGCAGTGTCCGACTAGCGGGGTTGAACACCGGGGAGCTGTTTTTT. As protein: CSVRLAGLNTGELFF.

V gene TRBV4-2 combines with J gene TRBJ2-6; TRBD1 is a possible D gene (5 bases). Germline lookup yields CDR1 LGHNA and CDR2 YNFKEQ. Deletions cut 0 bases from V and 4 bases from J, with 16 bases between. This CDR3 spans 18 amino acids. CDR3 sequence (DNA): TGTGCCAGCAGCCAAGACTATAGGGGAAGGGTGGGGGCCAACGTCCTGACTTTC. Its protein is CASSQDYRGRVGANVLTF.

The rearrangement uses TRBV10-3 and TRBJ2-3, with 7 bases matching TRBD1. In germline, CDR1 is ENHRY, CDR2 SYGVKD. The CDR3 is made up of 16 amino acids. The trim removed 1 base at V and 10 bases at J, leaving 14 bases unmatched. CDR3 sequence (DNA): TGTGCCATCAGTGAGTTACAGGGGCCGTTGGGGTGGGCGCAGTATTTT. This encodes CAISELQGPLGWAQYF.

In this sample, this clonotype turned up a few times. The chain recombines TRBV24-1 with TRBJ2-3; 7 bases map to TRBD1. This CDR3 spans 16 amino acids. With 1 base clipped from V and 1 base from J, the junction kept 4 bases outside the gene matches. In germline, CDR1 is KGHDR, CDR2 SFDVKD. CDR3 nucleotide sequence: TGTGCCACCAGTGATTTAGGAGGACAGGGCACAGATACGCAGTATTTT. Protein: CATSDLGGQGTDTQYF.

The genes are TRBV20-1 and TRBJ2-7, with D uncertain. V lost 2 bases and J 2 bases, leaving 13 bases between the germline ends. This CDR3 has 14 residues. Per the germline V gene, CDR1 is DFQATT and CDR2 is SNEGSKA (reference sequence). This CDR3 is CSARPGSSAYEQYF. The CDR3 DNA reads as TGCAGTGCTAGACCCGGATCAAGCGCCTACGAGCAGTACTTC.

Ten or more counts support this clonotype. This chain joins TRBV29-1 and TRBJ2-1, with 7 nucleotides matching TRBD1. The ends lost 4 bases at V and 1 base at J; junction bases unmatched: 1. The CDR3 is 13 amino acids. Germline CDR1 and CDR2: SQVTM and ANQGSEA. The CDR3 sequence: CSVARGSYNEQFF. The CDR3 bases are TGCAGCGTTGCCAGGGGGTCCTACAATGAGCAGTTCTTC.

There are a few counts of this clonotype. This chain links TRBV20-1 with TRBJ2-5; tentatively, D is TRBD1 (6 bases). This CDR3 is 13 amino acids long. Per germline, CDR1 DFQATT and CDR2 SNEGSKA (reference sequence). V was cut by 3 bases and J by 1 base, with 9 bases left in between. The chain's CDR3 is CSASSRGQETQYF. CDR3 DNA: TGCAGTGCTAGTTCCAGGGGCCAAGAGACCCAGTACTTC.

This chain links TRBV6-5 with TRBJ2-7, with unresolved D. The CDR3 spans 14 residues. Germline assignment: CDR1 MNHEY and CDR2 SVGAGI. Trimming cost V 0 bases and J 3 bases, with 9 bases left between them. CDR3 sequence: CASSYSMTFYEQYF. The CDR3 bases are TGTGCCAGCAGTTACTCGATGACCTTCTACGAGCAGTACTTC.